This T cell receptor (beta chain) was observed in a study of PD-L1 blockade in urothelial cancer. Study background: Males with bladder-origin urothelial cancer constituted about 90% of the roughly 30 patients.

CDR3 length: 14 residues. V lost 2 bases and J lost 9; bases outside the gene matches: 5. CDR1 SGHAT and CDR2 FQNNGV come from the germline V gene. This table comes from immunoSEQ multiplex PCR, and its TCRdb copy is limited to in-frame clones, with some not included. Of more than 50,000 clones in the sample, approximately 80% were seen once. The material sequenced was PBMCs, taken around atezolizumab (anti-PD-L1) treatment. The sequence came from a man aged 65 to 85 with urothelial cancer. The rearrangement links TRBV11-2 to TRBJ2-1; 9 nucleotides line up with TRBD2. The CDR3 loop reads CASSLRPSGIEQFF. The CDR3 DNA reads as TGTGCCAGCAGCTTACGACCTAGCGGGATTGAGCAGTTCTTC.